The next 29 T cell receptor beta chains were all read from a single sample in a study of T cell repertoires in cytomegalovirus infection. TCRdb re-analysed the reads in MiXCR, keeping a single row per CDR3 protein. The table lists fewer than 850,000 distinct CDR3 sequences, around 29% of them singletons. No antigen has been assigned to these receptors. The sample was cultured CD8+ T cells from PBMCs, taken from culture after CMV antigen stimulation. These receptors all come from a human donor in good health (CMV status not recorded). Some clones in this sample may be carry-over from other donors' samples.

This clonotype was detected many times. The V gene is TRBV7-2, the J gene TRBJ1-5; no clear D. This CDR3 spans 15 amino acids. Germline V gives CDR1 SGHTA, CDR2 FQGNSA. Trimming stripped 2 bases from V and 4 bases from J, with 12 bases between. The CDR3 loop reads CASSLNSGWNQPQHF. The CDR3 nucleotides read TGTGCCAGCAGCTTAAATTCGGGGTGGAATCAGCCCCAGCATTTT.

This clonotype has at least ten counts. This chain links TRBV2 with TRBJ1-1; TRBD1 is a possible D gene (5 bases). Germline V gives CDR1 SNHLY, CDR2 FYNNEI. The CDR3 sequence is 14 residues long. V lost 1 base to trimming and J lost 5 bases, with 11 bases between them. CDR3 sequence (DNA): TGTGCCAGCAGTGAAGGAGTTTGGGGGACTGAAGCTTTCTTT. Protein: CASSEGVWGTEAFF.

CDR3 protein: CASSIPGTAYGYTF. In nucleotides, the CDR3 is TGTGCCAGCAGTATCCCGGGGACAGCCTATGGCTACACCTTC. The rearrangement uses TRBV6-2 or TRBV6-3 and TRBJ1-2; 7 nucleotides match TRBD1. CDR3 length: 14 residues. V was clipped by 5 bases and J by 4 bases; unmatched bases: 7. Germline CDR1 is MNHEY and CDR2 is SVGEGT.

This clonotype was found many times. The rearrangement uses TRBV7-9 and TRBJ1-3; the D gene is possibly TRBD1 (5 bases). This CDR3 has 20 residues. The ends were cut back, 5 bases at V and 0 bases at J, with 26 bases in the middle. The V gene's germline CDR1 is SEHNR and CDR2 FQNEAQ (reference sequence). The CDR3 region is CASSPTGGLARAHSGNTIYF. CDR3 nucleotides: TGTGCCAGCAGCCCTACCGGGGGACTCGCTCGTGCACACTCTGGAAACACCATATATTTT.

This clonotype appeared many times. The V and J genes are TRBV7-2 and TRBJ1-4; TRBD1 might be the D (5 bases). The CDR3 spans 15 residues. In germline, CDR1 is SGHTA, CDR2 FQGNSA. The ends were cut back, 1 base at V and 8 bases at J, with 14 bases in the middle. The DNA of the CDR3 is TGTGCCAGCAGCTTAGTAATTTCAGGGCAGGAAAAACTGTTTTTT. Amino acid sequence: CASSLVISGQEKLFF.

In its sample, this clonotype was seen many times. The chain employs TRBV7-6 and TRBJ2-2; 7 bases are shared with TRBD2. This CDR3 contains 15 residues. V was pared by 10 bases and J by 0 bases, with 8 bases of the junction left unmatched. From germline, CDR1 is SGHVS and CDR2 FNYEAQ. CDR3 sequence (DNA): TGTGCCATCGACGGGGAGGGCTCGAACACCGGGGAGCTGTTTTTT. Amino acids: CAIDGEGSNTGELFF. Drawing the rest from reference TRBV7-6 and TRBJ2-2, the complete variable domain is GAGVSQSPRYKVTKRGQDVALRCDPISGHVSLYWYRQALGQGPEFLTYFNYEAQQDKSGLPNDRFSAERPEGSISTLTIQRTEQRDSAMYRCAIDGEGSNTGELFFGEGSRLTVL.

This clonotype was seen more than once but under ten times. DNA of the CDR3: TGCGCCAGCAGCCAAGACGGGCGAGGGTTTGGGGAGACCCAGTACTTC. It translates to CASSQDGRGFGETQYF. The V and J genes are TRBV4-1 and TRBJ2-5; tentatively, D is TRBD2 (5 bases). V lost 0 bases and J 5 bases, leaving 16 bases between the germline ends. Germline CDR1 and CDR2: MGHRA and YSYEKL. The CDR3 consists of 16 residues.

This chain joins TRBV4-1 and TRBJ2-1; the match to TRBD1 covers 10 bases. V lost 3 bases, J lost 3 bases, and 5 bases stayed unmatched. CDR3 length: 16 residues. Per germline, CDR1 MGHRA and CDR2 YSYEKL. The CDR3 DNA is TGCGCCAGCAGCCAGACGGGACAGGGGATCTACAATGAGCAGTTCTTC. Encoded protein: CASSQTGQGIYNEQFF.

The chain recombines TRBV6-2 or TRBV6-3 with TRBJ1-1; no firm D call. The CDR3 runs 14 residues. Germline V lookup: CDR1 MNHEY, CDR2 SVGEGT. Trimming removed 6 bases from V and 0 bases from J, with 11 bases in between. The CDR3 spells CASSHPRMNTEAFF. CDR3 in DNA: TGTGCCAGCAGCCACCCAAGGATGAACACTGAAGCTTTCTTT.

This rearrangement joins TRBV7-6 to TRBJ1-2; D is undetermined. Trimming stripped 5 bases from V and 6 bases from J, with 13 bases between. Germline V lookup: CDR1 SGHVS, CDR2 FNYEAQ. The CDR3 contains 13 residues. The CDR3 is CASSPEVRDGYTF. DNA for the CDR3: TGTGCCAGCAGCCCCGAGGTCCGAGATGGCTACACCTTC.

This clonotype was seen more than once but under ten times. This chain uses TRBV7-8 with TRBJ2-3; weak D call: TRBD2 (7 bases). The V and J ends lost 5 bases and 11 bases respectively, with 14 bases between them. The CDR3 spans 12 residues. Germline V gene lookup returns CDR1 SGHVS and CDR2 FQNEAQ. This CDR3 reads CASSTYREGQYF. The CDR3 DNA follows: TGTGCCAGCAGCACCTACAGGGAGGGGCAGTATTTT.

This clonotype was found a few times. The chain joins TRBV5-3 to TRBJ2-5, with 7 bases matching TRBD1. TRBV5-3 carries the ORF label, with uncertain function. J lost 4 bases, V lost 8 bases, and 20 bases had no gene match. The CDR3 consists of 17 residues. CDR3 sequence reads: CASSQGTESSQGETQYF. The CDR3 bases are TGTGCCAGCAGCCAGGGGACAGAATCAAGCCAAGGAGAGACCCAGTACTTC.

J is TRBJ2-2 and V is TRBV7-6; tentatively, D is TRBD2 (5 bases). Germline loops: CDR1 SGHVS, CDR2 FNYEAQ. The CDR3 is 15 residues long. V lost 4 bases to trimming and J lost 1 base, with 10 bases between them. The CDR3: CASSSGSGNTGELFF. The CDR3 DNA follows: TGTGCCAGCAGCTCAGGCAGCGGGAACACCGGGGAGCTGTTTTTT.

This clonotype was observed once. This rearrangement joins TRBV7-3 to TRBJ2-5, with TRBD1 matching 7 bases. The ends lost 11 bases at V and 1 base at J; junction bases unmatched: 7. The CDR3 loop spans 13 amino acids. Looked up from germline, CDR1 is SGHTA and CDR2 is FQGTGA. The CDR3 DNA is TGTGCCGGGATAAGGACAGGCCAAGAGACCCAGTACTTC. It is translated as CAGIRTGQETQYF.

The CDR3 here is CASSPPGSPLHF. In DNA, the CDR3 is TGTGCCAGCTCACCACCGGGATCACCCCTCCACTTT. V is TRBV18 and J is TRBJ1-6; D is ambiguous. CDR1 KGHSH and CDR2 LQKENI come from the germline V gene. V dropped 0 bases and J dropped 10 bases, with 4 bases sitting between them. The CDR3 extends over 12 amino acids.

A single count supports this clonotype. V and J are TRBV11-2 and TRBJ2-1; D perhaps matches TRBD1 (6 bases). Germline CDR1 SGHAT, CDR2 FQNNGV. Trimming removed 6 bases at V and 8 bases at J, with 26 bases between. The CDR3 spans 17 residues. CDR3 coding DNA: TGTGCCAGCAGGGACCATGATCAGGGGATTTGGCAATATGAGCAGTTCTTC. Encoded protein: CASRDHDQGIWQYEQFF. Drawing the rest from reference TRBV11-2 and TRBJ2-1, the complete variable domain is EAGVAQSPRYKIIEKRQSVAFWCNPISGHATLYWYQQILGQGPKLLIQFQNNGVVDDSQLPKDRFSAERLKGVDSTLKIQPAKLEDSAVYLCASRDHDQGIWQYEQFFGPGTRLTVL.

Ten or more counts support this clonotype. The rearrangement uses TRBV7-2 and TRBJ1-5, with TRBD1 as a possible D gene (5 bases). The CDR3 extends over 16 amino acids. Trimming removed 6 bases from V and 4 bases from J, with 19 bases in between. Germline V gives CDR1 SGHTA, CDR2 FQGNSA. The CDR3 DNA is TGTGCCAGCAGTCACCTTCCAGGGAAAGAAAATCAGCCCCAGCATTTT. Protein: CASSHLPGKENQPQHF.

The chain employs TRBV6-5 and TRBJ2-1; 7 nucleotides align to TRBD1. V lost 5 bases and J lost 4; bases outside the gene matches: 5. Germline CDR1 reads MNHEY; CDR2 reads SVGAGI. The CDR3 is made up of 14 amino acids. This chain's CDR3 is CASSHPGQYNEQFF. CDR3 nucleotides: TGTGCCAGCAGTCACCCGGGACAGTACAATGAGCAGTTCTTC.

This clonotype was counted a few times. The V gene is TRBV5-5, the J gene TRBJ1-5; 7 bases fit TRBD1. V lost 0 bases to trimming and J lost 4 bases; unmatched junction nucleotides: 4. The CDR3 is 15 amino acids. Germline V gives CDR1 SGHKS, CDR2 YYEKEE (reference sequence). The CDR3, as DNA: TGTGCCAGCAGCTTGGGGGTGGACAGGAATCAGCCCCAGCATTTT. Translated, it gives CASSLGVDRNQPQHF.

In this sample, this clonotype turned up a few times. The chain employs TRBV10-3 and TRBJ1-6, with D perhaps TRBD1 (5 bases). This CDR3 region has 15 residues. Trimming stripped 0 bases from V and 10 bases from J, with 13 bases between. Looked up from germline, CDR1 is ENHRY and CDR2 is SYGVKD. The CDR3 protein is CAISESPPGVSPLHF. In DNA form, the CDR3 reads TGTGCCATCAGTGAGTCCCCACCGGGGGTATCACCCCTCCACTTT.

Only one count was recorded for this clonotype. The CDR3: CASSGPEGRYTDTQYF. The DNA for the CDR3 is TGTGCCAGCAGCGGCCCAGAGGGCCGCTACACAGATACGCAGTATTTT. The V call is TRBV11-2, the J call TRBJ2-3, with a weak D call TRBD2 (5 bases). Trimming took 5 bases from V and 2 from J, leaving 17 bases between them. Germline V gives CDR1 SGHAT, CDR2 FQNNGV. This CDR3 is 16 amino acids long.

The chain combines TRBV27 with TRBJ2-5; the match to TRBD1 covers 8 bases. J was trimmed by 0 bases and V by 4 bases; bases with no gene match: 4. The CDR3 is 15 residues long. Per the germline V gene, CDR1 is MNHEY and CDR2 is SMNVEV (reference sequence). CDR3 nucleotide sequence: TGTGCCAGCAGTTCCCGACAGGGGTACCAAGAGACCCAGTACTTC. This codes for CASSSRQGYQETQYF.

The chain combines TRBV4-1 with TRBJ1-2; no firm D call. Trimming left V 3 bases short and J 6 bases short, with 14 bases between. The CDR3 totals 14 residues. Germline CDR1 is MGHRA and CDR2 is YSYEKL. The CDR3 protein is CASSHLIGLDGYTF. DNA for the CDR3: TGCGCCAGCAGCCACCTGATAGGGTTGGATGGCTACACCTTC.

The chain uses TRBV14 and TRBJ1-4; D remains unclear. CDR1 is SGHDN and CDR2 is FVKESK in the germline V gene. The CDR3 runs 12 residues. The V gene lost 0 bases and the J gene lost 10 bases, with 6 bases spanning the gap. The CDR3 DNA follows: TGTGCCAGCAGCCAAGATCGGGTAAAACTGTTTTTT. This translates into CASSQDRVKLFF.

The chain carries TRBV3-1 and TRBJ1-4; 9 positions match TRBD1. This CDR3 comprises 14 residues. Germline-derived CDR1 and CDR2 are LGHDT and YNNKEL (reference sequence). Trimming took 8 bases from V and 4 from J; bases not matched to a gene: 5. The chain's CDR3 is CASRGTGRNEKLFF. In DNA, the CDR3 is TGTGCCAGCCGAGGGACAGGGCGTAATGAAAAACTGTTTTTT.

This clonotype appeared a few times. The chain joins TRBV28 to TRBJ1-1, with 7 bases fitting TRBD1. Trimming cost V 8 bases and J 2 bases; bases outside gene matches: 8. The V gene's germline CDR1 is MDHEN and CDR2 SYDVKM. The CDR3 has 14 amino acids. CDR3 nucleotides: TGTGCCAGCGGGACAGACTTCGGAAACACTGAAGCTTTCTTT. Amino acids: CASGTDFGNTEAFF.

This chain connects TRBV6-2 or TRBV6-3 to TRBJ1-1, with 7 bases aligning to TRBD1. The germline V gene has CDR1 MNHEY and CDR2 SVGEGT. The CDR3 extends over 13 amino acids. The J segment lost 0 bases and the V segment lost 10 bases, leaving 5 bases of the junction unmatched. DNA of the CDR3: TGTGCCAACACGGGACAGATGAACACTGAAGCTTTCTTT. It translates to CANTGQMNTEAFF.

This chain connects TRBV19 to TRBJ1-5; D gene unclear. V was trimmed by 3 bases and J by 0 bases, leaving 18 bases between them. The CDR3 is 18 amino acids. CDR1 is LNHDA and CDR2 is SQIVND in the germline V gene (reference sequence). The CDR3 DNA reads TGTGCCAGTAGTATTGGGCCGATAACAGCAAATAGCAATCAGCCCCAGCATTTT. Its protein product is CASSIGPITANSNQPQHF.

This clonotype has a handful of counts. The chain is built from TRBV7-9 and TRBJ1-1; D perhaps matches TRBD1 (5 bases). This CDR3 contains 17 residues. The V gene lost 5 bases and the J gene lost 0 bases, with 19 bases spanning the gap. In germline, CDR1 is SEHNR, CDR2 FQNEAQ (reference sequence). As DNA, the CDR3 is TGTGCCAGCAGCCCCAGGGAGGGGAAGTCCATGAACACTGAAGCTTTCTTT. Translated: CASSPREGKSMNTEAFF.